Detailed here is one T cell receptor beta chain. Its antigen remains unknown. From the 5' RACE reads, TCRdb called clonotypes with MiXCR, one entry per CDR3 protein. The sample records about 400,000 distinct CDR3 sequences, approximately 16% being singletons. This sample stems from a study of T-cell memory formation after mild COVID-19. As for the study in general: Among the donors, TCR clusters were largely specific to each donor. Whole-study results and caveats: Contracting clones, day 15 to 85, had balanced CD4/CD8, and later expanders favored CD4+.

The germline V gene has CDR1 SGHNT and CDR2 YYREEE (reference sequence). The ends were cut back, 1 base at V and 4 bases at J, with 11 bases in the middle. The CDR3 has 14 amino acids. Sequenced input: PBMCs or a T cell subset sorted from them (not recorded which). The clonotype originates from a man between 18 and 29 years old who had mild COVID-19 (a few samples of this study predate the infection). Cell type and time point are not known. This sequence joins TRBV5-4 and TRBJ1-2, with a possible D match to TRBD1 (5 bases). The CDR3 nucleotides are TGTGCCAGCAGCTTGCGGGGCGGGTCCTATGGCTACACCTTC. Its protein product is CASSLRGGSYGYTF.